A selection of T cell receptor beta chains follows, all from one sample in a study of response to subunit inactivated influenza vaccine. TCRdb called the RT-PCR reads again in MiXCR, with one record for every CDR3 protein. The profile shows 500,000 to 600,000 distinct CDR3 sequences, around 11% of them singletons. These data were also reused for a study on T cells expressing NK-cell markers.

The material sequenced was PBMCs from blood, taken on the day of vaccination. These receptors were obtained from a man over 45 who received an inactivated influenza vaccine. CDR3s include the opening cysteine and the closing phenylalanine or tryptophan. The order of the fields is clone size, D gene, J gene, V gene, CDR3 DNA, CDR3 protein. A D gene is named only where the DNA matches it firmly. Rows give clone size only sometimes, using once, few, many, or a class for an expanded clone.

clone size: NA; D gene: NA; J gene: TRBJ1-3; V gene: TRBV7-2; CDR3 DNA: TGTGCCAGCAGCTTAGTCCCCGGACTCGGAAACACCATATATTTT; CDR3 protein: CASSLVPGLGNTIYF
clone size: few; D gene: NA; J gene: TRBJ2-7; V gene: TRBV5-6; CDR3 DNA: TGTGCCAGCAGCCGGATCGACTACTACGAGCAGTACTTC; CDR3 protein: CASSRIDYYEQYF
clone size: few; D gene: NA; J gene: TRBJ2-7; V gene: TRBV29-1; CDR3 DNA: TGCAGCGTCGCTTCCAACTGGGGCGACGAGCAGTACTTC; CDR3 protein: CSVASNWGDEQYF
clone size: few; D gene: NA; J gene: TRBJ2-5; V gene: TRBV7-8; CDR3 DNA: TGTGCCAGCAGCTTACGTCTGGGCTGGGAGACCCAGTACTTC; CDR3 protein: CASSLRLGWETQYF
clone size: NA; D gene: TRBD2; J gene: TRBJ2-2; V gene: TRBV5-1; CDR3 DNA: TGCGCCAGCATTTCTGGACTAGCGGGAACCGGGGAGCTGTTTTTT; CDR3 protein: CASISGLAGTGELFF
clone size: many; D gene: NA; J gene: TRBJ2-1; V gene: TRBV11-2; CDR3 DNA: TGTGCCAGCAGCCCCCGGGCTCTCAATTTTGAGCAGTTCTTC; CDR3 protein: CASSPRALNFEQFF
clone size: few; D gene: NA; J gene: TRBJ2-1; V gene: TRBV19; CDR3 DNA: TGTGCCAGTAAGCCGCGGGACAGTCGTCGGGATGAGCAGTTCTTC; CDR3 protein: CASKPRDSRRDEQFF
clone size: few; D gene: TRBD2; J gene: TRBJ2-5; V gene: TRBV4-2; CDR3 DNA: TGTGCCAGCAGCCAAGCTAGCGGGGGGGGGGAGACCCAGTACTTC; CDR3 protein: CASSQASGGGETQYF
clone size: many; D gene: NA; J gene: TRBJ2-2; V gene: TRBV6-5; CDR3 DNA: TGTGCCAGCAGTTACGCCAGGGGCGTGCGAACCGGGGAGCTGTTTTTT; CDR3 protein: CASSYARGVRTGELFF
clone size: NA; D gene: NA; J gene: TRBJ2-1; V gene: TRBV2; CDR3 DNA: TGTGCCAGCAGCGCCTCACTAGCCCTAGAGCAGTTCTTC; CDR3 protein: CASSASLALEQFF
clone size: many; D gene: TRBD2; J gene: TRBJ2-3; V gene: TRBV20-1; CDR3 DNA: TGCAGTGCTAGATTGGCTAGCGGGAACACAGATACGCAGTATTTT; CDR3 protein: CSARLASGNTDTQYF
clone size: NA; D gene: NA; J gene: TRBJ2-7; V gene: TRBV7-2; CDR3 DNA: TGTGCCAGCAGCTTAGCAGACAACTTCCCCTACGGGCAGTACTTC; CDR3 protein: CASSLADNFPYGQYF
clone size: NA; D gene: NA; J gene: TRBJ2-3; V gene: TRBV29-1; CDR3 DNA: TGCAGCGTTGAGGAAACGAGGTCTAGCACAGATACGCAGTATTTT; CDR3 protein: CSVEETRSSTDTQYF
clone size: few; D gene: TRBD2; J gene: TRBJ2-5; V gene: TRBV5-4; CDR3 DNA: TGTGCCAGCAGCTTTTATAGCGGGAGAAAGACCCAGTACTTC; CDR3 protein: CASSFYSGRKTQYF
clone size: NA; D gene: NA; J gene: TRBJ2-7; V gene: TRBV29-1; CDR3 DNA: TGCATCGCTTCGAGGGGATACGAGCAGTACTTC; CDR3 protein: CIASRGYEQYF
clone size: NA; D gene: NA; J gene: TRBJ2-7; V gene: TRBV20-1; CDR3 DNA: TGCAGTGCTAGAGGACAGTATAACAACGAGCAGTACTTC; CDR3 protein: CSARGQYNNEQYF
clone size: few; D gene: TRBD2; J gene: TRBJ2-1; V gene: TRBV19; CDR3 DNA: TGTGCCAGTAGTATTCGACTAGCGGATGGGAATGAGCAGTTCTTC; CDR3 protein: CASSIRLADGNEQFF
clone size: many; D gene: NA; J gene: TRBJ1-2; V gene: TRBV5-1; CDR3 DNA: TGCGCCAGCACCCTGCTGGGGACGGCCTATGGCTACACCTTC; CDR3 protein: CASTLLGTAYGYTF
clone size: NA; D gene: NA; J gene: TRBJ2-1; V gene: TRBV6-5; CDR3 DNA: TGTGCCAGCAGTTACGGCGCCACGATTTACAATGAGCAGTTCTTC; CDR3 protein: CASSYGATIYNEQFF
clone size: NA; D gene: NA; J gene: TRBJ1-4; V gene: TRBV7-9; CDR3 DNA: TGTGCCAGCAGCTTAGATCGGGCAACTAATGAAAAACTGTTTTTT; CDR3 protein: CASSLDRATNEKLFF
clone size: few; D gene: NA; J gene: TRBJ2-4; V gene: TRBV7-2; CDR3 DNA: TGTGCCAGCAGCTTAAGTCGACAACTTCTGGAGAACATTCAGTACTTC; CDR3 protein: CASSLSRQLLENIQYF
clone size: many; D gene: TRBD2; J gene: TRBJ2-1; V gene: TRBV7-8; CDR3 DNA: TGTGCCAGCAGCTTAGCGAGGGCTAGCCGGGAGGTCTACAATGAGCAGTTCTTC; CDR3 protein: CASSLARASREVYNEQFF
clone size: NA; D gene: NA; J gene: TRBJ2-7; V gene: TRBV28; CDR3 DNA: TGTGCCAGCAGGAGACGATCATACGAGCAGTACTTC; CDR3 protein: CASRRRSYEQYF
clone size: few; D gene: TRBD1; J gene: TRBJ2-5; V gene: TRBV5-1; CDR3 DNA: TGCGCCAGCAGCTTGGGGGACAGGGGGCATCAAGAGACCCAGTACTTC; CDR3 protein: CASSLGDRGHQETQYF
clone size: few; D gene: NA; J gene: TRBJ2-3; V gene: TRBV15; CDR3 DNA: TGTGCCACCAGCAGAGGCCGGAGTGTTGGCACAGATACGCAGTATTTT; CDR3 protein: CATSRGRSVGTDTQYF
clone size: many; D gene: TRBD2; J gene: TRBJ2-7; V gene: TRBV29-1; CDR3 DNA: TGCAGCGCGGGCGGGGGTTTCTTTTACGAGCAGTACTTC; CDR3 protein: CSAGGGFFYEQYF
clone size: NA; D gene: TRBD1; J gene: TRBJ2-2; V gene: TRBV7-2; CDR3 DNA: TGTGCCAGCAGCTTTGGACAGGGGGCAATCGGGGAGCTGTTTTTT; CDR3 protein: CASSFGQGAIGELFF
clone size: NA; D gene: NA; J gene: TRBJ2-5; V gene: TRBV6-5; CDR3 DNA: TGTGCCAGCAGTTATGGGCAGTACGAAGAGACCCAGTACTTC; CDR3 protein: CASSYGQYEETQYF
clone size: NA; D gene: NA; J gene: TRBJ2-3; V gene: TRBV4-3; CDR3 DNA: TGCGCCAGCAGCCAAGATTACGGTAGCACAGATACGCAGTATTTT; CDR3 protein: CASSQDYGSTDTQYF
clone size: few; D gene: NA; J gene: TRBJ2-7; V gene: TRBV20-1; CDR3 DNA: TGCAGTGCTAGAGTAATACAGTCCTACGAGCAGTACTTC; CDR3 protein: CSARVIQSYEQYF
clone size: NA; D gene: TRBD1; J gene: TRBJ2-1; V gene: TRBV20-1; CDR3 DNA: TGCAGTGTACCGACAGGGCTAAGCTCCTACAATGAGCAGTTCTTC; CDR3 protein: CSVPTGLSSYNEQFF
clone size: few; D gene: NA; J gene: TRBJ2-7; V gene: TRBV21-1; CDR3 DNA: TGTGCCAGCAGCGCCCGGACTAGCGGGAGAACATGGGAGCAGTACTTC; CDR3 protein: CASSARTSGRTWEQYF
clone size: few; D gene: TRBD1; J gene: TRBJ2-7; V gene: TRBV7-2; CDR3 DNA: TGTGCCAGCACGAGAGGACAGGGGTCCTACGAGCAGTACTTC; CDR3 protein: CASTRGQGSYEQYF
clone size: few; D gene: TRBD2; J gene: TRBJ2-7; V gene: TRBV20-1; CDR3 DNA: TGCAGCGGTGGGACTAGCGGGAGGGTAAACGAGCAGTACTTC; CDR3 protein: CSGGTSGRVNEQYF
clone size: NA; D gene: NA; J gene: TRBJ2-5; V gene: TRBV15; CDR3 DNA: TGTGCCACCAGCAGAGAAAAAATTTTTTACAGCTTCCAAGAGACCCAGTACTTC; CDR3 protein: CATSREKIFYSFQETQYF
clone size: many; D gene: NA; J gene: TRBJ2-7; V gene: TRBV5-1; CDR3 DNA: TGCGCCAGCAGCTTGGTTGTCAGTTCTCCACAAGAGCAGTACTTC; CDR3 protein: CASSLVVSSPQEQYF
clone size: few; D gene: NA; J gene: TRBJ1-5; V gene: TRBV12-3/TRBV12-4; CDR3 DNA: TGTGCCAGCAGTTATCGGGCAGAGGGTCAGCCCCAGCATTTT; CDR3 protein: CASSYRAEGQPQHF
clone size: few; D gene: NA; J gene: TRBJ1-4; V gene: TRBV11-2; CDR3 DNA: TGTGCCAGCAGGGAGCCGGGACGGAACAATGAAAAACTGTTTTTT; CDR3 protein: CASREPGRNNEKLFF
clone size: many; D gene: NA; J gene: TRBJ2-5; V gene: TRBV2; CDR3 DNA: TGTGCCAGCAGTGGGGCGGACTCCAACCAAGAGACCCAGTACTTC; CDR3 protein: CASSGADSNQETQYF
clone size: many; D gene: NA; J gene: TRBJ2-7; V gene: TRBV12-3/TRBV12-4; CDR3 DNA: TGTGCCAGCAGTTTTCTTGGGTTTGCAAGGAACGAGCAGTACTTC; CDR3 protein: CASSFLGFARNEQYF
clone size: few; D gene: TRBD2; J gene: TRBJ2-1; V gene: TRBV6-5; CDR3 DNA: TGTGCCAGCAGTTCCGGGACTAGCGGGGGGTACAATGAGCAGTTCTTC; CDR3 protein: CASSSGTSGGYNEQFF
clone size: NA; D gene: TRBD2; J gene: TRBJ2-7; V gene: TRBV7-3; CDR3 DNA: TGTGCCAGCAGCTTAAATAGCGGGACTGGCGAGCAGTACTTC; CDR3 protein: CASSLNSGTGEQYF
clone size: NA; D gene: TRBD2; J gene: TRBJ2-3; V gene: TRBV6-2/TRBV6-3; CDR3 DNA: TGTGCCAGCAGACCGCACCCTAGCGGGGGGGCCGGTGATACGCAGTATTTT; CDR3 protein: CASRPHPSGGAGDTQYF
clone size: few; D gene: NA; J gene: TRBJ2-7; V gene: TRBV4-3; CDR3 DNA: TGCGCCAGCAGCCAAGATATCGGAGGGGTCCGCGAGCAGTACTTC; CDR3 protein: CASSQDIGGVREQYF